This T cell receptor (beta chain) appears in the sequencing data of a study of graft-versus-host responses after intestinal transplantation. About the study: The study gave all recipients anti-thymocyte globulin induction, then tacrolimus and steroids for 2 to 3 years.

The CDR3 covers 11 residues. Trimming cost V 0 bases and J 6 bases, with 4 bases left between them. The germline CDR1 and CDR2 sequences are SGHDT and YYEEEE. Assay used: immunoSEQ multiplex PCR; TCRdb lists only in-frame clones, some missing. The table lists 90,000 to 150,000 clones, about 95% of them singletons, with 3.3% in the top ten. A remark on this clone: Its antigen is still unknown.

Findings and caveats of the study: Some patients had graft-donor T cell macrochimerism, and their allografts showed high graft-versus-host to host-versus-graft clonal ratios.

This rearrangement joins TRBV5-6 to TRBJ2-7; D uncertain. This TCR derives from a human donor who received an intestinal transplant. The material sequenced was unstimulated CD8+ T cells sorted from spleen or lymph node cells, taken before intestinal transplant. Written as DNA, the CDR3 is TGTGCCAGCAGCTTGGAGGCCGAGCAGTACTTC. It encodes CASSLEAEQYF.